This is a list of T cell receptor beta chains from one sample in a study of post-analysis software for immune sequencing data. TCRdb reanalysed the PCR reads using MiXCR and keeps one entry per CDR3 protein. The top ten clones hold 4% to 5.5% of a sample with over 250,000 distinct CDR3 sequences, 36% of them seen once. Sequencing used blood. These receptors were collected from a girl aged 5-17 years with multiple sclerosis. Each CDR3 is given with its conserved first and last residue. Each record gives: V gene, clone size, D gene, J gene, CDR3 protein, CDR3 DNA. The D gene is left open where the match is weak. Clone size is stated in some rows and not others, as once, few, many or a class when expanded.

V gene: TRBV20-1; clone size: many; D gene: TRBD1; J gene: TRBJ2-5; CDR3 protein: CSARTGTGGAETQYF; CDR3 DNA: TGCAGTGCTAGAACCGGGACAGGGGGCGCCGAGACCCAGTACTTC
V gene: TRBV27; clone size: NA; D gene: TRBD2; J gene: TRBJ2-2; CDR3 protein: CASSLTLAGVPTGELFF; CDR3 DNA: TGTGCCAGCAGTTTGACTCTAGCGGGAGTCCCCACCGGGGAGCTGTTTTTT
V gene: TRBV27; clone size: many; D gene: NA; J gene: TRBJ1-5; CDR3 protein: CASSGSGVNQPQHF; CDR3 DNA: TGTGCCAGCAGTGGTTCCGGAGTAAATCAGCCCCAGCATTTT
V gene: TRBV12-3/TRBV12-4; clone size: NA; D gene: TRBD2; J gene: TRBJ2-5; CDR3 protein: CASSPGLAGSVQYF; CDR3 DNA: TGTGCCAGCAGTCCGGGACTAGCGGGAAGTGTGCAGTACTTC
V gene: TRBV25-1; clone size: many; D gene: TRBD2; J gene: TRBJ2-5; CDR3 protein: CASSESSGGSETQYF; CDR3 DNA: TGTGCCAGCAGTGAAAGTAGCGGGGGGTCGGAGACCCAGTACTTC
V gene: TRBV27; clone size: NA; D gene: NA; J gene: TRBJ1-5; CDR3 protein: CASSSMGYSNQPQHF; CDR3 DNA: TGTGCCAGCAGTTCCATGGGTTATAGCAATCAGCCCCAGCATTTT
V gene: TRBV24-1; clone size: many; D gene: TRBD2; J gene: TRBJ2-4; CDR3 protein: CATSDPGLAGEKNIQYF; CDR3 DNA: TGTGCCACCAGTGACCCGGGACTAGCGGGGGAGAAAAACATTCAGTACTTC
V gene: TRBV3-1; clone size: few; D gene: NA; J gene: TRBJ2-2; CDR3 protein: CASSQVAGELFF; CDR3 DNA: TGTGCCAGCAGCCAAGTTGCCGGGGAGCTGTTTTTT
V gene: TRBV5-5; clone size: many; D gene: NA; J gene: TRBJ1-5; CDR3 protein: CASSLAAGTGYSNQPQHF; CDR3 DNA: TGTGCCAGCAGCTTGGCAGCAGGGACGGGATATAGCAATCAGCCCCAGCATTTT
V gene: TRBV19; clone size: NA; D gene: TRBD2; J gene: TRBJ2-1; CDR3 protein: CASSIQGGRAHEQFF; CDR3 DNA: TGTGCCAGTAGTATACAGGGCGGGAGGGCCCATGAGCAGTTCTTC
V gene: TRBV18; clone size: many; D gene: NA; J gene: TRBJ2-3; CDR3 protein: CASSPHELGGTDTQYF; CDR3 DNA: TGTGCCAGCTCACCACACGAGCTCGGGGGCACAGATACGCAGTATTTT
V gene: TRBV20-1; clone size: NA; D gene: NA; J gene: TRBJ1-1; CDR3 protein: CRAARLNTEAFF; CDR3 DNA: TGCAGGGCGGCCCGCTTGAACACTGAAGCTTTCTTT
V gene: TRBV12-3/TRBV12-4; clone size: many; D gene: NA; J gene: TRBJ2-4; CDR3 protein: CASGITGWDIQYF; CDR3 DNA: TGTGCCAGCGGGATCACAGGGTGGGACATTCAGTACTTC
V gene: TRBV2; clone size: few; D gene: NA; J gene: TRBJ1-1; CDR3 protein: CASRVYRAGTEAFF; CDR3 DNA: TGTGCCAGCAGGGTTTACAGGGCTGGCACTGAAGCTTTCTTT
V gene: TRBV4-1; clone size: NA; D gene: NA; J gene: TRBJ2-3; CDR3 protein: CASSQAHLGGDTQYF; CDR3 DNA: TGCGCCAGCAGCCAAGCCCATCTAGGGGGGGATACGCAGTATTTT
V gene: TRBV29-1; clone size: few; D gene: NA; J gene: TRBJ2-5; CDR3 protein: CSVLREETQYF; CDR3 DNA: TGCAGCGTCCTCCGCGAAGAGACCCAGTACTTC
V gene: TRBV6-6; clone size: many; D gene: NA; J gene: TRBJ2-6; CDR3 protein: CASREGSGANVLTF; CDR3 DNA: TGTGCCAGCAGGGAGGGTTCCGGGGCCAACGTCCTGACTTTC
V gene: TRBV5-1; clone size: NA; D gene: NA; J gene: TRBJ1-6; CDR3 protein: CASSLEQGIGSPLHF; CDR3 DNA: TGCGCCAGCAGCTTGGAACAGGGTATTGGTTCACCCCTCCACTTT
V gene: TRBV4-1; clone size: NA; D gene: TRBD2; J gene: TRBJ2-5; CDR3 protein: CASSPISASGYNEQYF; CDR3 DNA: TGCGCCAGCAGCCCAATTTCCGCTAGCGGGTACAATGAGCAGTACTTC
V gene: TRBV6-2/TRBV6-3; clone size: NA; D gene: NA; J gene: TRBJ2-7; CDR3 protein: CASSYSTHYEQYF; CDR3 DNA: TGTGCCAGCAGTTACTCCACACACTACGAGCAGTACTTC
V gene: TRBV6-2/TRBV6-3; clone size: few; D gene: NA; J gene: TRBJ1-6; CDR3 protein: CATVRRGGTLHF; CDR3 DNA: TGTGCCACCGTCCGGCGGGGGGGAACCCTCCACTTT
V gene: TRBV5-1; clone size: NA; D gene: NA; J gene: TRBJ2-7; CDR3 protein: CASSETPGYEQYF; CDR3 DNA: TGCGCCAGCAGCGAGACCCCAGGGTACGAGCAGTACTTC
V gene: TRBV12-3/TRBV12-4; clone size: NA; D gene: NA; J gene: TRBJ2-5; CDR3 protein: CASSLGLADQGTQYF; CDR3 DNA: TGTGCCAGCAGTTTGGGACTCGCGGACCAAGGGACCCAGTACTTC
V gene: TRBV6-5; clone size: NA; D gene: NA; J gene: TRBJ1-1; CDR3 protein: CASSSWGWKRNTEAFF; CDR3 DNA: TGTGCCAGCAGTTCATGGGGTTGGAAGAGGAACACTGAAGCTTTCTTT
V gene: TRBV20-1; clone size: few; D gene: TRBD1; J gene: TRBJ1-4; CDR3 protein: CSAKVGQFNEKLFF; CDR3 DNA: TGCAGTGCCAAAGTGGGACAGTTTAATGAAAAACTGTTTTTT
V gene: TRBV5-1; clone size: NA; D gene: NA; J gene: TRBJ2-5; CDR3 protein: CTSSLASDQETQYF; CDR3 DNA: TGCACCAGCAGCTTGGCGAGCGATCAAGAGACCCAGTACTTC
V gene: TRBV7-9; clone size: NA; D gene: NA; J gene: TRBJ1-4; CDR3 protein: CASSLASGLRDEKLFF; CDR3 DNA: TGTGCCAGCAGCTTAGCAAGCGGGCTGAGGGATGAAAAACTGTTTTTT
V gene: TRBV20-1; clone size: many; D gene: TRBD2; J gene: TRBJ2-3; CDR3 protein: CSARGPGGGTDTQYF; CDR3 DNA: TGCAGTGCTAGGGGACCGGGAGGGGGCACAGATACGCAGTATTTT